A selection of T cell receptor beta chains follows, all from one sample in a study of blood T cell repertoires in COVID-19. Sequencing was performed with immunoSEQ multiplex PCR; in TCRdb, only in-frame clones are kept and a portion is missing. The sample contains approximately 150,000 clones, approximately 77% of which appear only once. Sample: PBMCs or T cells enriched from blood (not recorded which). The receptors come from a man in his sixties who had recovered from COVID-19. The CDR3 runs from the conserved cysteine through the conserved F or W. The D gene is left open where the match is weak. Expanded clones are given a class, and other clones once, few, many or no size at all.

CDR3 DNA | CDR3 protein | clone size | D gene | J gene | V gene
TGTGCCAGCAGTTTACACGGGACAGCCCGGGATACGCAGTATTTT | CASSLHGTARDTQYF | . | TRBD1 | TRBJ2-3 | TRBV28
TGTGCCAGCAGTTTACTTAGCGGGAGGAGGAATGAGCAGTTCTTC | CASSLLSGRRNEQFF | . | TRBD2 | TRBJ2-1 | TRBV27
TGTGCCAGCAGTTTGGGGGGGAACTATGGCTACACCTTC | CASSLGGNYGYTF | . | . | TRBJ1-2 | TRBV28
TGTGCCAGCAGCCCATCCGGGACAGGGAGGCAAAATGAGCAGTTCTTC | CASSPSGTGRQNEQFF | once | TRBD1 | TRBJ2-1 | TRBV28
TGTGCCAGCAGAGATAGACTAGCGACTTACAATGAGCAGTTCTTC | CASRDRLATYNEQFF | . | TRBD2 | TRBJ2-1 | TRBV6-5
TGCGCCAGCAGCTTGTGGGGGCAGAACACTGAAGCTTTCTTT | CASSLWGQNTEAFF | . | . | TRBJ1-1 | TRBV5-1
TGTGCCAGCAGCAAAGGAGGCACAGATACGCAGTATTTT | CASSKGGTDTQYF | . | . | TRBJ2-3 | TRBV21-1
TGCAGCGCGGCGGAGGGGCTGCTAGCGGGAACAGATACGCAGTATTTT | CSAAEGLLAGTDTQYF | few | TRBD2 | TRBJ2-3 | TRBV29-1
TGCGCCAGCAGTACCTCCGGGACAGACAAAGAGACCCAGTACTTC | CASSTSGTDKETQYF | . | TRBD1 | TRBJ2-5 | TRBV5-1
TGCGCCAGCAGCTGGACAGGGGGTTTAAGCTCCTACGAGCAGTACTTC | CASSWTGGLSSYEQYF | many | TRBD1 | TRBJ2-7 | TRBV5-1
TGTGCCAGCAGTTACTCGACCGGGGGGGACACAGATACGCAGTATTTT | CASSYSTGGDTDTQYF | . | TRBD2 | TRBJ2-3 | TRBV6-5
TGTGCCAGCAGCCAAGTCTACGGGAGCGGTGAGCAGTACTTC | CASSQVYGSGEQYF | few | . | TRBJ2-7 | TRBV14
TGTGCCAGCAGTTACAGGACTGGAAACACCATATATTTT | CASSYRTGNTIYF | . | . | TRBJ1-3 | TRBV28
TGTGCCAGCAGTCCGGGGGGGCGGGAGACCCAGTACTTC | CASSPGGRETQYF | . | TRBD2 | TRBJ2-5 | TRBV28
TGTGCCAGCAGCCGGTCCCTCACCGAGGGTCCAGATACGCAGTATTTT | CASSRSLTEGPDTQYF | . | . | TRBJ2-3 | TRBV7-9
TGTGCCAGCAGCTTCTGGACAGGGATGGGGCCCCTCCACTTT | CASSFWTGMGPLHF | . | TRBD1 | TRBJ1-6 | TRBV5-4
TGTGCCAGCAGCTTAGTAGCGGGAGGGCCTAATGAGCAGTTCTTC | CASSLVAGGPNEQFF | . | TRBD2 | TRBJ2-1 | TRBV7-3
TGCGCCAGCACCGTCGACAGAAGCTCTGGAAACACCATATATTTT | CASTVDRSSGNTIYF | . | . | TRBJ1-3 | TRBV5-1
TGTGCCACTTCCCGGGACAGGGTTAGTTTCAATGAGCAGTTCTTC | CATSRDRVSFNEQFF | once | TRBD1 | TRBJ2-1 | TRBV24-1
TGTGCCAGCTCACCAGAGAGAACAGGAACCTATAATTCACCCCTCCACTTT | CASSPERTGTYNSPLHF | . | . | TRBJ1-6 | TRBV18
TGTGCCAGCAGTTTCAGGGGTGGCTACACCTTC | CASSFRGGYTF | . | . | TRBJ1-2 | TRBV28
TGTGCCAGCAGCCTCGACAGGGCTAGCAATCAGCCCCAGCATTTT | CASSLDRASNQPQHF | . | TRBD1 | TRBJ1-5 | TRBV6-5
TGTGCCAGTTCCAAGACTAGCAGCACAGATACGCAGTATTTT | CASSKTSSTDTQYF | . | TRBD2 | TRBJ2-3 | TRBV19
TGTGCCAGCAGTACCCGCCGGGGTTGGAGCAATCAGCCCCAGCATTTT | CASSTRRGWSNQPQHF | few | . | TRBJ1-5 | TRBV28
TGTGCCAGCAGCGTGGACACACAGGTCTCTGGAAACACCATATATTTT | CASSVDTQVSGNTIYF | . | . | TRBJ1-3 | TRBV9
TGTGCCAGCAGCCCCGGGACATATTACGAAGCTTTCTTT | CASSPGTYYEAFF | once | . | TRBJ1-1 | TRBV7-9
TGTGCCAGCAGCTTGAGGACAAGATACGAGCAGTACTTC | CASSLRTRYEQYF | . | . | TRBJ2-7 | TRBV5-6
TGTGCCAGCCAGGTTCCTCATGACAGGGCCCACTCCTACGAGCAGTACTTC | CASQVPHDRAHSYEQYF | . | . | TRBJ2-7 | TRBV21-1
TGTGCCAGCAGCTTAAGCCTGAACACCGGGGAGCTGTTTTTT | CASSLSLNTGELFF | . | . | TRBJ2-2 | TRBV11-3
TGTGCCAGCAGCTCCACCTATTACTACGAGCAGTACTTC | CASSSTYYYEQYF | . | . | TRBJ2-7 | TRBV7-2
TGTGCCAGCAGCTTTTATCCCAGTCGCCACGAGCAGTACTTC | CASSFYPSRHEQYF | . | . | TRBJ2-7 | TRBV5-6
TGTGCCAGCAGTAGGGGACAGGGGGCGTCTGGCTACACCTTC | CASSRGQGASGYTF | . | TRBD1 | TRBJ1-2 | TRBV6-5
TGTGCCAGCAGGGAGACAGGGAACTATGGCTACACCTTC | CASRETGNYGYTF | . | TRBD1 | TRBJ1-2 | TRBV2
TGTGCCAGCAGCTTAGCGGCCTCCTACAATGAGCAGTTCTTC | CASSLAASYNEQFF | . | . | TRBJ2-1 | TRBV11-1
TGTGCCAGCAGTTATCCCCCTACTAGCGGGGGGAGCTACAATGAGCAGTTCTTC | CASSYPPTSGGSYNEQFF | . | TRBD2 | TRBJ2-1 | TRBV6-2/TRBV6-3
TGTGCCACCAGCAACAGGGGGCTTCAAAATGAGCAGTTCTTC | CATSNRGLQNEQFF | . | TRBD1 | TRBJ2-1 | TRBV24-1
TGTGCCAGCAGTCTAATGACACAGGGGGATCACGAGCAGTACTTC | CASSLMTQGDHEQYF | . | TRBD1 | TRBJ2-7 | TRBV27
TGTGCCAGCAGCGTTCGTGCGGGGGACTCCTACGAGCAGTACTTC | CASSVRAGDSYEQYF | medium-sized | TRBD2 | TRBJ2-7 | TRBV4-2
TGTGCCAGTAGTATCGGGAGGGCGGGAGGACTCTCCTACAATGAGCAGTTCTTC | CASSIGRAGGLSYNEQFF | . | TRBD2 | TRBJ2-1 | TRBV19
TGTGCCAGCAGCCCGAACCGTGGGACAGAGTACGAGCAGTACTTC | CASSPNRGTEYEQYF | . | TRBD1 | TRBJ2-7 | TRBV11-2
TGTGCTAGTGCCGTGGGACAGGGGGCAGGGTACGAGCAGTACTTC | CASAVGQGAGYEQYF | . | TRBD1 | TRBJ2-7 | TRBV12-5
TGTGCCAGCAGTTCCCCTCCAGGAGATACGCAGTATTTT | CASSSPPGDTQYF | . | . | TRBJ2-3 | TRBV28
TGCGCCAGCAGCCAAAGACAGGGTACCAACGAGCAGTACTTC | CASSQRQGTNEQYF | once | TRBD1 | TRBJ2-7 | TRBV4-1
TGTGCCAGCAGTACCCCGAGGGACAGACACAATGAGCAGTTCTTC | CASSTPRDRHNEQFF | . | TRBD1 | TRBJ2-1 | TRBV27
TGTGCCAGCAGCGTATCAACCGGGACACCGATATTTAACTATGGCTACACCTTC | CASSVSTGTPIFNYGYTF | . | . | TRBJ1-2 | TRBV7-3
TGTGCCAGCAGCCCTCCAGGGGGCCGTGGATCGTCTGAAGCTTTCTTT | CASSPPGGRGSSEAFF | . | TRBD1 | TRBJ1-1 | TRBV14
TGTGCCAGCAGCCCGACAGGGGGCAACGAGCAGTACTTC | CASSPTGGNEQYF | . | TRBD1 | TRBJ2-7 | TRBV7-9
TGTGCCAGCAACAGAGAATTGAACACTGAAGCTTTCTTT | CASNRELNTEAFF | . | . | TRBJ1-1 | TRBV6-5